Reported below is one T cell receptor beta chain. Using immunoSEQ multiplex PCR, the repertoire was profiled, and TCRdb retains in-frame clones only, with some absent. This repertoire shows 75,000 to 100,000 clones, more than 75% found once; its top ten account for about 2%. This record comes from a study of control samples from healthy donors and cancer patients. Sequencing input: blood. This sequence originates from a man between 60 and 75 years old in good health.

The CDR3 protein is CAWSETGRYYEQYF. Here the CDR3 DNA reads TGTGCCTGGAGTGAGACAGGGAGGTACTACGAGCAGTACTTC. The chain uses TRBV30 and TRBJ2-7, with D tentatively TRBD1 (7 bases). V lost 1 base and J lost 3, with 13 bases in between. This CDR3 has 14 residues. Germline assignment: CDR1 GTSNPN and CDR2 SVGIG (reference sequence).